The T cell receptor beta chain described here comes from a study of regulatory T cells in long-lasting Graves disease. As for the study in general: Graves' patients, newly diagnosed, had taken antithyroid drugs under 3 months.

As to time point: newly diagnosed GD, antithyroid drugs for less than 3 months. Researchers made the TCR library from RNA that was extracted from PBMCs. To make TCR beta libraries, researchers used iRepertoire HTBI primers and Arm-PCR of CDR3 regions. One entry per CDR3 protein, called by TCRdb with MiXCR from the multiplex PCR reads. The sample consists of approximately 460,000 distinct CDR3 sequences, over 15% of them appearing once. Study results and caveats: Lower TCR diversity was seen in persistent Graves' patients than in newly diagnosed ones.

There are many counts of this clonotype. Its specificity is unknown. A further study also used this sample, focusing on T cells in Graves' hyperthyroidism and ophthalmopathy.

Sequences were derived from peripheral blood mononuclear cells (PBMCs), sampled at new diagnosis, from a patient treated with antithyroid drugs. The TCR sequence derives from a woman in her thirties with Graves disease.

The CDR3 coding sequence is TGTGCCAGCAGTTTAGGGGGTACCCTCGGCGAGCAGTACTTC. Translation gives CASSLGGTLGEQYF. This rearrangement joins TRBV28 to TRBJ2-7; D possibly uses TRBD1 or TRBD2 (5 bases each). Trimming took off 2 bases at V and 6 bases at J, with 14 bases between the two ends. This CDR3 has 14 amino acids. CDR1 and CDR2 from the germline V gene are MDHEN and SYDVKM. The variable domain in full, with the rest retrieved from reference TRBV28 and TRBJ2-7, is DVKVTQSSRYLVKRTGEKVFLECVQDMDHENMFWYRQDPGLGLRLIYFSYDVKMKEKGDIPEGYSVSREKKERFSLILESASTNQTSMYLCASSLGGTLGEQYFGPGTRLTVT.